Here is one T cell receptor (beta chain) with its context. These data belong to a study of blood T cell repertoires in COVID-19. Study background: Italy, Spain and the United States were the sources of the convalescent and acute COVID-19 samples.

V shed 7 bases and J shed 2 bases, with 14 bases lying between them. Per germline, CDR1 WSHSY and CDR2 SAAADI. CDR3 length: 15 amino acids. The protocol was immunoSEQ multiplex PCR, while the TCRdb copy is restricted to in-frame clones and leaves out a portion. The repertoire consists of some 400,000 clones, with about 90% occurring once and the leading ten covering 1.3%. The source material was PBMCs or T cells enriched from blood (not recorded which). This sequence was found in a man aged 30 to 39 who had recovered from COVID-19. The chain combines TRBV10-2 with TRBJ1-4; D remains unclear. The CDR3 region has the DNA TGCGCCAGCAAGAGGGATTCTTTTACTAATGAAAAACTGTTTTTT. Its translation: CASKRDSFTNEKLFF.